This TCR beta chain is drawn from a study of blood T cell repertoires in COVID-19. The wider study: T cells, B-cell-depleted T cells, or PBMCs provided the cDNA or gDNA that served as material.

Trimming took off 5 bases at V and 2 bases at J, with 17 bases between the two ends. Germline CDR1 reads LNHDA; CDR2 reads SQIVND (reference sequence). CDR3 length: 16 amino acids. Per the original methods: Amplification of reference gene primers provided the estimated nucleated cell counts. TCRdb keeps only in-frame clones here, not all; method: immunoSEQ multiplex PCR. Clone size and the V and J calls come from that table; the DNA yielded D and trimming. Seen here are roughly 60,000 clones, approximately 90% observed once, and the top ten hold about 9.1%. This chain links TRBV19 with TRBJ2-3; TRBD2 is a possible D gene (6 bases). This TCR was sampled from a woman older than 75 with active COVID-19. Sequenced: peripheral blood. CDR3 nucleotide sequence: TGTGCCAGTAGTCCCGGTTGGGGGGAATACACAGATACGCAGTATTTT. Its translation: CASSPGWGEYTDTQYF. The full variable domain, rest sourced from reference TRBV19 and TRBJ2-3, is DGGITQSPKYLFRKEGQNVTLSCEQNLNHDAMYWYRQDPGQGLRLIYYSQIVNDFQKGDIAEGYSVSREKKESFPLTVTSAQKNPTAFYLCASSPGWGEYTDTQYFGPGTRLTVL.